This is a list of T cell receptor beta chains from one sample in a study of spatial heterogeneity in lung cancer. TCRdb reanalysed the 5' RACE reads using MiXCR and keeps one entry per CDR3 protein. This table has about 92,000 distinct CDR3 sequences, approximately 12% appearing once. The input for sequencing was PBMCs, taken at surgery. Receptors were obtained from a male donor with early-stage non-small cell lung cancer. Both conserved end residues are part of each CDR3. The D gene is left open where the match is weak. Expanded clones get a size class; other rows say once, few or many, or leave the size out.

V	J	size	D	DNA	CDR3
TRBV7-2	TRBJ2-6	few	.	TGTGCCAGCAGCTTATCTGGGGGCGGGGCCAACGTCCTGACTTTC	CASSLSGGGANVLTF
TRBV20-1	TRBJ2-1	few	.	TGCAGTGCTAGAAACCCGGGACGGACTTACAATGAGCAGTTCTTC	CSARNPGRTYNEQFF
TRBV5-1	TRBJ2-7	few	.	TGCGCCAGCAGCTTGGTCACGAACAACGAGCAGTACTTC	CASSLVTNNEQYF
TRBV28	TRBJ1-2	few	TRBD1	TGTGCCAGCAGTTCCACAGGGGCAGCTAACTATGGCTACACCTTC	CASSSTGAANYGYTF
TRBV30	TRBJ1-1	few	.	TGTGCCTGGAGTCCACGCTTAAACACTGAAGCTTTCTTT	CAWSPRLNTEAFF
TRBV28	TRBJ2-7	.	TRBD1	TGTGCCAGCAGTTTATGGTCAGGGGGCTTATACGAGCAGTACTTC	CASSLWSGGLYEQYF
TRBV12-3/TRBV12-4	TRBJ1-5	.	.	TGTGCCAGCAGTTTAACCCGGACTCAGCCCCAGCATTTT	CASSLTRTQPQHF
TRBV3-1	TRBJ2-7	few	.	TGTGCCAGCAGCCAAGTCCGGGGATCCGAGCAGTACTTC	CASSQVRGSEQYF
TRBV11-2	TRBJ2-1	few	TRBD2	TGTGCCAGCAGTTCGGGACTAGCGGTCAATGAGCAGTTCTTC	CASSSGLAVNEQFF
TRBV6-5	TRBJ2-7	few	.	TGTGCCAGCAGTCTTGACAGAATCCCCTACGAGCAGTACTTC	CASSLDRIPYEQYF
TRBV12-3/TRBV12-4	TRBJ2-1	.	.	TGTGCCAGCAGGGGGCGGGGACTCCAGTACAATGAGCAGTTCTTC	CASRGRGLQYNEQFF
TRBV4-1	TRBJ2-5	many	TRBD1	TGCGCCAGCAGCCACCAAACAGGGGGCTATGGACGAGAGACCCAGTACTTC	CASSHQTGGYGRETQYF
TRBV20-1	TRBJ1-5	few	TRBD1	TGCAGTGCTAGAGATCCGGGGACAGGGAGGGATCAGCCCCAGCATTTT	CSARDPGTGRDQPQHF
TRBV14	TRBJ1-2	many	.	TGTGCCAGCAGCCAGGGCCCGGCTTCGGTGCCCCGCATCGGTGGCTACACCTTC	CASSQGPASVPRIGGYTF
TRBV7-2	TRBJ2-3	many	TRBD2	TGTGCCAGCAGCCTAGCGGGACCAAATACGCAGTATTTT	CASSLAGPNTQYF
TRBV6-6	TRBJ2-7	.	.	TGTGCCAGCAGCCCTCCCGGCGCGGACGAGCAGTACTTC	CASSPPGADEQYF
TRBV5-1	TRBJ1-2	.	.	TGCGCCAGCAGCCGGGACCCCTCGAACTATGGCTACACCTTC	CASSRDPSNYGYTF
TRBV6-5	TRBJ2-1	few	.	TGTGCCAGCAGTTACGTGAGGGGCAATGAGCAGTTCTTC	CASSYVRGNEQFF
TRBV3-1	TRBJ1-5	many	.	TGTGCCAGCAGCCAAGATCTGAATCAGCCCCAGCATTTT	CASSQDLNQPQHF
TRBV7-2	TRBJ2-1	.	TRBD2	TGTGCCAGCAGCTTAGACCGGGGGGTATACAATGAGCAGTTCTTC	CASSLDRGVYNEQFF
TRBV5-1	TRBJ2-4	many	TRBD1	TGCGCCAGCAGCTTGGCCTCCAGGACAGGGGTCGACATTCAGTACTTC	CASSLASRTGVDIQYF
TRBV7-9	TRBJ2-1	few	.	TGTGCCAGCAGCCCGAGGACACTGAACTCCTACAATGAGCAGTTCTTC	CASSPRTLNSYNEQFF
TRBV19	TRBJ2-7	.	TRBD1	TGTGCCAGTAGTACCGCCGGGACAGGACCCTACGAGCAGTACTTC	CASSTAGTGPYEQYF
TRBV18	TRBJ1-5	few	.	TGTGCCAGCTCACCCCGGCAGGGGACCTATAGCAATCAGCCCCAGCATTTT	CASSPRQGTYSNQPQHF
TRBV5-1	TRBJ2-6	.	.	TGCGCCAGCAGCCTCGATGGGGCCTCTGGGGCCAACGTCCTGACTTTC	CASSLDGASGANVLTF
TRBV7-9	TRBJ1-5	few	TRBD1	TGTGCCAGCAGCCTTTCTACAGGGGATCAGCCCCAGCATTTT	CASSLSTGDQPQHF
TRBV6-6	TRBJ1-6	few	TRBD1	TGTGCCAGCAGTAACTATCTTCCGGGACAGAATTCACCCCTCCACTTT	CASSNYLPGQNSPLHF
TRBV7-9	TRBJ1-1	.	.	TGTGCCAGCAGCTTACTGCGTCAACAGGCCCCTGAAGCTTTCTTT	CASSLLRQQAPEAFF
TRBV6-6	TRBJ2-6	.	.	TGTGCCAGCGACTCTCTGGGGACTGGGGCCAACGTCCTGACTTTC	CASDSLGTGANVLTF
TRBV6-6	TRBJ2-7	.	.	TGTGCCAGCTCGGGAGAGGCCTACGAGCAGTACTTC	CASSGEAYEQYF
TRBV7-9	TRBJ2-1	.	TRBD2	TGTGCCAGCAGCTCCTGGACTAGCGGGGAGGGGAATGAGCAGTTCTTC	CASSSWTSGEGNEQFF
TRBV6-2/TRBV6-3	TRBJ1-2	.	.	TGTGCCAGCACCCTTCGGGACCGGATCTATGGCTACACCTTC	CASTLRDRIYGYTF
TRBV7-3	TRBJ2-1	many	.	TGTGCCAGCAGCCCCCAGGGAAGGTCTGGTGAGCAGTTCTTC	CASSPQGRSGEQFF
TRBV5-4	TRBJ2-1	.	.	TGTGCCAGCAGCTTGGATACCTACAATGAGCAGTTCTTC	CASSLDTYNEQFF
TRBV6-2/TRBV6-3	TRBJ2-1	.	TRBD1	TGTGCCAGCAGTTACCAGACAGGGTCGGGCAATGAGCAGTTCTTC	CASSYQTGSGNEQFF
TRBV7-8	TRBJ2-7	many	TRBD1	TGTGCCAGCAGCCTACAGGGGGCGCGTGGCGAGCAGTACTTC	CASSLQGARGEQYF
TRBV20-1	TRBJ1-2	many	.	TGCAGTGCTAGGAGGGAAGACTATGGCTACACCTTC	CSARREDYGYTF
TRBV29-1	TRBJ2-7	.	TRBD2	TGCAGCGTTGAGTTTGGCGGGGGGGCCTACGAGCAGTACTTC	CSVEFGGGAYEQYF
TRBV2	TRBJ1-6	many	.	TGTGCCAGCGAATCCGACTTGGGACGGAGCTCCTATAATTCACCCCTCCACTTT	CASESDLGRSSYNSPLHF
TRBV7-3	TRBJ1-6	.	.	TGTGCCAGCAGCTCCGGACAGAATAATTCACCCCTCCACTTT	CASSSGQNNSPLHF
TRBV25-1	TRBJ2-5	few	.	TGTGCCAGCAGTGAAGGTTTTGGGACCCAGTACTTC	CASSEGFGTQYF
TRBV28	TRBJ2-3	many	TRBD2	TGTGCCAGCAGGGTGTCGACTAGCCGTAGCACAGATACGCAGTATTTT	CASRVSTSRSTDTQYF
TRBV20-1	TRBJ1-1	few	.	TGCAGTGCTAGCAGGGCGGTGAACACTGAAGCTTTCTTT	CSASRAVNTEAFF
TRBV20-1	TRBJ2-7	many	.	TGCAGTGCTAGATTTGGAGGGACAGACGTTGACGAGCAGTACTTC	CSARFGGTDVDEQYF
TRBV29-1	TRBJ2-1	few	TRBD2	TGCAGCGTTGAAGGCGGATCCGGACTAGCAGTCGGAGATGAGCAGTTCTTC	CSVEGGSGLAVGDEQFF
TRBV28	TRBJ2-7	many	TRBD1	TGTGCCAGTAACAAGGGACAGGGGGTCTACGAGCAGTACTTC	CASNKGQGVYEQYF
TRBV28	TRBJ2-7	few	TRBD2	TGTGCCAGCAGTTTACCAGCGGGAGCTATCTCATACGAGCAGTACTTC	CASSLPAGAISYEQYF
TRBV7-9	TRBJ1-2	many	.	TGTGCCAGCAGCCCTGACCTGGTCTATGGCTACACCTTC	CASSPDLVYGYTF